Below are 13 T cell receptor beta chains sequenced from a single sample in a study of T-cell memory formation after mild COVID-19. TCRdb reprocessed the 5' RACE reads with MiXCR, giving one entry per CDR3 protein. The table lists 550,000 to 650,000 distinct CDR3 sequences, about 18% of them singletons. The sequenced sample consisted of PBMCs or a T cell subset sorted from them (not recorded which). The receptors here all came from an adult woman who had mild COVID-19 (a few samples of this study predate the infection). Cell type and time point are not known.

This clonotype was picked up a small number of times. In DNA, the CDR3 is TGCAGTGCTACCGGACTAGCGGGGGGGCCTGGCGATACTGAGCAGTTCTTC. Its protein product is CSATGLAGGPGDTEQFF. The V and J genes are TRBV20-1 and TRBJ2-1, with 15 nucleotides matching TRBD2. Germline V lookup: CDR1 DFQATT, CDR2 SNEGSKA (reference sequence). The CDR3 extends over 17 amino acids. Trimming cost V 4 bases and J 9 bases; bases outside gene matches: 13.

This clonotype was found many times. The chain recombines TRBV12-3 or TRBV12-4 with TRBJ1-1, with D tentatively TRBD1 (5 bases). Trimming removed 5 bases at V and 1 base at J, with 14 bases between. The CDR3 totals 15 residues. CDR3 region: CASSLLSGGNTEAFF. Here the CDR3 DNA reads TGTGCCAGCAGTCTCCTTTCGGGGGGGAACACTGAAGCTTTCTTT.

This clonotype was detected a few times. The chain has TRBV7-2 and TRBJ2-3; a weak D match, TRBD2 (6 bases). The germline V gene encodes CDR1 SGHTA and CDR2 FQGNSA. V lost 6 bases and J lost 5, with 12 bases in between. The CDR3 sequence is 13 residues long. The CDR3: CASREGGGDTQYF. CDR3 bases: TGTGCCAGCAGAGAGGGAGGCGGAGATACGCAGTATTTT.

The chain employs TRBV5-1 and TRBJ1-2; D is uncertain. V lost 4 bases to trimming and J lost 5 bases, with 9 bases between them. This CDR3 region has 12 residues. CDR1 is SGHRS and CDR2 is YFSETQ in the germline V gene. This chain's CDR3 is CASSDGGYGYTF. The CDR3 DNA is TGCGCCAGCAGCGACGGAGGTTATGGCTACACCTTC.

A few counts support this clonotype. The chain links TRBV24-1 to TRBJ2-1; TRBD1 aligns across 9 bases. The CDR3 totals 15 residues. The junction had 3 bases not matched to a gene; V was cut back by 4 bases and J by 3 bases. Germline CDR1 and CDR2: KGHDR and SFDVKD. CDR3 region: CATSDPGQGYNEQFF. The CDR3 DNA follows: TGTGCCACCAGTGACCCGGGACAGGGCTACAATGAGCAGTTCTTC.

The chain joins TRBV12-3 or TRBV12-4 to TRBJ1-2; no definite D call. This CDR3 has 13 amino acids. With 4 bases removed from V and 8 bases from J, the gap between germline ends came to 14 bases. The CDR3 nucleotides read TGTGCCAGCAGTTCCGGCCGGAATGGGGGCTACACCTTC. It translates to CASSSGRNGGYTF.

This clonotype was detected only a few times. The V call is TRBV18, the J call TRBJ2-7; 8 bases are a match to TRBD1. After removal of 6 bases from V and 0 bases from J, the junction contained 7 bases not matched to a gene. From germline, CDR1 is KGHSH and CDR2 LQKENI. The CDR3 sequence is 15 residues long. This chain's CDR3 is CASSEGQASSYEQYF. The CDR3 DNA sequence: TGTGCCAGCTCGGAGGGACAGGCGAGCTCCTACGAGCAGTACTTC.

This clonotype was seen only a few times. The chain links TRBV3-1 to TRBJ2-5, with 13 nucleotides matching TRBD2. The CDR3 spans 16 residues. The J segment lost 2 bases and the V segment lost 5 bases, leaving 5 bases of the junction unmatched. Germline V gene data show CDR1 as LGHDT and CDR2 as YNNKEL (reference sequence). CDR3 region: CASSWTSGGQQETQYF. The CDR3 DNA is TGTGCCAGCAGCTGGACTAGCGGGGGTCAACAAGAGACCCAGTACTTC.

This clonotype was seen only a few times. The CDR3 nucleotides read TGCGCCAGCAGGAGTTGGACAGGACTAATTAACACTGAAGCTTTCTTT. It codes for CASRSWTGLINTEAFF. The chain recombines TRBV5-1 with TRBJ1-1, with 7 bases fitting TRBD1. Looked up from germline, CDR1 is SGHRS and CDR2 is YFSETQ. This CDR3 is 16 amino acids long. The junction had 12 bases not matched to a gene; V was cut back by 5 bases and J by 2 bases.

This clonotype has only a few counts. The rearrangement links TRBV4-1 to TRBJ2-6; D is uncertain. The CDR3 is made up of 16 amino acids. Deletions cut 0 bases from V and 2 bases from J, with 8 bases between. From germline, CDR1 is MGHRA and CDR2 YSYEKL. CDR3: CASSQEVWAGANVLTF. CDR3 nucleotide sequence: TGCGCCAGCAGCCAAGAAGTGTGGGCTGGGGCCAACGTCCTGACTTTC.

The CDR3 DNA reads as TGTGCCAGCAGCTCCCAGGGGCCAGGTCCCTACGAGCAGTACTTC. Amino acid sequence: CASSSQGPGPYEQYF. The chain has TRBV7-8 and TRBJ2-7; D might be TRBD1 (6 bases). The CDR3 runs 15 residues. CDR1 and CDR2 from the germline V gene are SGHVS and FQNEAQ. V lost 4 bases and J 2 bases, leaving 15 bases between the germline ends.

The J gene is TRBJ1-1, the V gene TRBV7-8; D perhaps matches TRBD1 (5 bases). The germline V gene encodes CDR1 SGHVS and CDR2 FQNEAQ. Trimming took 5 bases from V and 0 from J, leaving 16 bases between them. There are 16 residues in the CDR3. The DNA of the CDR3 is TGTGCCAGCAGCCTCGGGACCGAATACATGAACACTGAAGCTTTCTTT. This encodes CASSLGTEYMNTEAFF.

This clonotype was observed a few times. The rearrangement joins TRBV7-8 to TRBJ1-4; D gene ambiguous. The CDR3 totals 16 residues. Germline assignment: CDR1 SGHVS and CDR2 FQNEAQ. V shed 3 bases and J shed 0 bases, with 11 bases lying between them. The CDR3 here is CASSFYRFATNEKLFF. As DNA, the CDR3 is TGTGCCAGCAGCTTTTACCGTTTTGCAACTAATGAAAAACTGTTTTTT.